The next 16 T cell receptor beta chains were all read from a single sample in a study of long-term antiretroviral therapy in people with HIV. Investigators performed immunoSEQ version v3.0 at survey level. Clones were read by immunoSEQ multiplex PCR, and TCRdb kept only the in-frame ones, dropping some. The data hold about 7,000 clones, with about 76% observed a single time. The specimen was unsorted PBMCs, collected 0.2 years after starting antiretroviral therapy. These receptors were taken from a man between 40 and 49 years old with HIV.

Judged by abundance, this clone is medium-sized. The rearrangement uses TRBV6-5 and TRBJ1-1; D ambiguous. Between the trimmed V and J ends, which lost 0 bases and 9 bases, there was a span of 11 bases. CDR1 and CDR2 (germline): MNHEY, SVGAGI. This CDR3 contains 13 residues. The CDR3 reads CASSYSFQAKAFF. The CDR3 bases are TGTGCCAGCAGTTACTCGTTCCAGGCTAAAGCTTTCTTT.

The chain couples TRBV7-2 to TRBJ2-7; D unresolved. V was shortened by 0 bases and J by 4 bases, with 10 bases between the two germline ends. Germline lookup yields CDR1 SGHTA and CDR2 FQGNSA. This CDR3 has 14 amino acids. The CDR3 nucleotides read TGTGCCAGCAGCTTAGCGGAGTTTGGGTACGAGCAGTACTTC. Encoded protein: CASSLAEFGYEQYF.

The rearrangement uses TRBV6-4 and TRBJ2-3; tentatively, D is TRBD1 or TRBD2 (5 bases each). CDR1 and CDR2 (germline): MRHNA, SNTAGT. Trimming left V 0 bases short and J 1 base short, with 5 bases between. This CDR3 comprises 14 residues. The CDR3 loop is CASSDSGGTDTQYF. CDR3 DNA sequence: TGTGCCAGCAGTGACTCGGGGGGCACAGATACGCAGTATTTT.

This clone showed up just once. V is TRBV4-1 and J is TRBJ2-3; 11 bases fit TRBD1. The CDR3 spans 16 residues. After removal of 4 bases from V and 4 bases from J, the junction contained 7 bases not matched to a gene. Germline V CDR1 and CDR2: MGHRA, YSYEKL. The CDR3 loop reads CASSLWTGGEADTQYF. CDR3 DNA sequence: TGCGCCAGCAGCCTTTGGACAGGGGGCGAGGCAGATACGCAGTATTTT.

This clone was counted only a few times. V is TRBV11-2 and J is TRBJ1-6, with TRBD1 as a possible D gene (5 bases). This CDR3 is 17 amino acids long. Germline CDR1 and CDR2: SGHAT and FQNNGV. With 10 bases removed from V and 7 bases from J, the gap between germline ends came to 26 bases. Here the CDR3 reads CATCRDAGAWRNSPLHF. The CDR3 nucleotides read TGTGCCACTTGCCGGGACGCAGGAGCGTGGCGAAATTCACCCCTCCACTTT.

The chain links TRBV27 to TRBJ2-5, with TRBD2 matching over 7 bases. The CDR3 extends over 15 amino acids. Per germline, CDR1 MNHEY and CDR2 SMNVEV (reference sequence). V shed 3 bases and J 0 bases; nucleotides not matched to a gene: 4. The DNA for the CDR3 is TGTGCCAGCAGTTTCTACGGGGGGTACCAAGAGACCCAGTACTTC. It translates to CASSFYGGYQETQYF.

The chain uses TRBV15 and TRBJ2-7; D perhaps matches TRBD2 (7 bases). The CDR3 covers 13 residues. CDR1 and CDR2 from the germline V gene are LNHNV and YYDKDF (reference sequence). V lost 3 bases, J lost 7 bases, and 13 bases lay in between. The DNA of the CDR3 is TGTGCCACCAGCAGGGGGGGGGCGGGGGAGCAGTACTTC. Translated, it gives CATSRGGAGEQYF.

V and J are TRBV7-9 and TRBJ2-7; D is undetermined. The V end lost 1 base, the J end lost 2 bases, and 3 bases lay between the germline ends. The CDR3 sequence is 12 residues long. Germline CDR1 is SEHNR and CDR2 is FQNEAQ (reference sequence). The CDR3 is CASSLGAYEQYF. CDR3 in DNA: TGTGCCAGCAGCTTAGGGGCCTACGAGCAGTACTTC.

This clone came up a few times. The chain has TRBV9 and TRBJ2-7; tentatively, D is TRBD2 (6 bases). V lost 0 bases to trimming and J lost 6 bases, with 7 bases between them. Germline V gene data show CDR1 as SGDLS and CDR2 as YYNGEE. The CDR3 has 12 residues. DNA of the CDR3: TGTGCCAGCAGCGTAGTGGGGGGCGAGCAGTACTTC. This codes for CASSVVGGEQYF.

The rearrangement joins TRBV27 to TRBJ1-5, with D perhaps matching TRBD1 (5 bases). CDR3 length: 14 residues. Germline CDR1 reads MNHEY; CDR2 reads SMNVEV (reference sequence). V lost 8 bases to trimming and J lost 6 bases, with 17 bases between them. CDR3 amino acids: CASSFRQGGQPQHF. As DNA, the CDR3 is TGTGCCAGCTCCTTTAGGCAGGGAGGTCAGCCCCAGCATTTT.

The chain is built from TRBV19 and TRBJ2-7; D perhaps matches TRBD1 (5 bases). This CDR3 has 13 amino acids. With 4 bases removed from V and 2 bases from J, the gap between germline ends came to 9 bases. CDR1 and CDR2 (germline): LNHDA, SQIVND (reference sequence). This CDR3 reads CASSTRVTYEQYF. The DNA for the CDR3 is TGTGCCAGTAGTACCAGGGTCACCTACGAGCAGTACTTC.

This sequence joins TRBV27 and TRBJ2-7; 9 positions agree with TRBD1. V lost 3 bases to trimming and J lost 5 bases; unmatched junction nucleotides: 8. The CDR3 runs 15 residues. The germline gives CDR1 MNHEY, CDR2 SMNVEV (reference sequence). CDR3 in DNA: TGTGCCAGCAGTTTTCCGGGGACAGGGTGGGACGAGCAGTACTTC. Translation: CASSFPGTGWDEQYF.

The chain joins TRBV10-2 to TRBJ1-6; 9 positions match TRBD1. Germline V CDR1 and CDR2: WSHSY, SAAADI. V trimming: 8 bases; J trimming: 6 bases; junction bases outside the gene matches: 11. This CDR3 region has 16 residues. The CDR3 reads CASLNPGQGINSPLHF. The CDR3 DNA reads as TGCGCCAGCCTCAATCCGGGACAGGGCATTAATTCACCCCTCCACTTT.

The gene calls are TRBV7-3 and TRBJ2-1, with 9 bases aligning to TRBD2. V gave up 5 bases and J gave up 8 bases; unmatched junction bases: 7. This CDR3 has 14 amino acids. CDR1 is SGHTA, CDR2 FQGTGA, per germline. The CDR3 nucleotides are TGTGCCAGCAGCGTAGCGGGGGCAGGGCATGAGCAGTTCTTC. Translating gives CASSVAGAGHEQFF.

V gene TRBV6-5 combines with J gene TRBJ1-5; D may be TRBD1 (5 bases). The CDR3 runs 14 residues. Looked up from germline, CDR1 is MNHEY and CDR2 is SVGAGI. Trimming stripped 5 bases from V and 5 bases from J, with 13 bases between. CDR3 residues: CASSTGGTYQPQHF. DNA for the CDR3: TGTGCCAGCAGTACGGGGGGGACCTATCAGCCCCAGCATTTT.

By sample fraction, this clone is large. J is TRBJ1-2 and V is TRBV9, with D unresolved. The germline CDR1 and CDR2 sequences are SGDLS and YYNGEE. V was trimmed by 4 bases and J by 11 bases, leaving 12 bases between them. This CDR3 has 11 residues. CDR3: CASSYQSYYTF. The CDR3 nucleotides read TGTGCCAGCAGCTACCAAAGTTATTACACCTTC.